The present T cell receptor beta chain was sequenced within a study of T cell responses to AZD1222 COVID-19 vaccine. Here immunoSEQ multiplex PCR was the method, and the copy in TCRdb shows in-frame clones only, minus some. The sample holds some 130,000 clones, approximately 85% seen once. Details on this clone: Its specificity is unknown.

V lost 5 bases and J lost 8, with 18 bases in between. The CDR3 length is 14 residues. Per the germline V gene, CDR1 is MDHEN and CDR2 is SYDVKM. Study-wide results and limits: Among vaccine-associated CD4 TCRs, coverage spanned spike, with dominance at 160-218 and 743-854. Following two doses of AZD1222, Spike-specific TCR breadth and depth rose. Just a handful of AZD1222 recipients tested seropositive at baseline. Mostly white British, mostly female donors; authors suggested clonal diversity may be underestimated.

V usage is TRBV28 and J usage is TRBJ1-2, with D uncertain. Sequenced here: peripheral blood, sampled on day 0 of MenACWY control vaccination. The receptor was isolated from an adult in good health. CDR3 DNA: TGTGCCAGCAGTCCCGACGGGCCACCTAGGGGCTACACCTTC. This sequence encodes CASSPDGPPRGYTF.